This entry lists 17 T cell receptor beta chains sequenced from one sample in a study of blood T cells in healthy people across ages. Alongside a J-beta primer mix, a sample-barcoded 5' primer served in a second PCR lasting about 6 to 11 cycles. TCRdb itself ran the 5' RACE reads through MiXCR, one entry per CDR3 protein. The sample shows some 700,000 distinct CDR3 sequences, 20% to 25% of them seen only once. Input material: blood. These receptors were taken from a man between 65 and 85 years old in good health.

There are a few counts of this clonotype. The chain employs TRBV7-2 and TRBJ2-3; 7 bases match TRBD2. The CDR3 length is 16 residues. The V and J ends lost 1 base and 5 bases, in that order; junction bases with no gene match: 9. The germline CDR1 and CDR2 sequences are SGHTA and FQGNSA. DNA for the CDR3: TGTGCCAGCAGCTTAGGCGGGAGAAGGGGTATAGATACGCAGTATTTT. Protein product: CASSLGGRRGIDTQYF.

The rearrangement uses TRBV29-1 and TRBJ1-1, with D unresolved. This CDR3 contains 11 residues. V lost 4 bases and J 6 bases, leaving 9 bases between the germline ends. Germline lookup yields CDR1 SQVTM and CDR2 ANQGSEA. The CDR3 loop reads CSVGVGAEAFF. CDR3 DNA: TGCAGCGTTGGGGTTGGCGCTGAAGCTTTCTTT.

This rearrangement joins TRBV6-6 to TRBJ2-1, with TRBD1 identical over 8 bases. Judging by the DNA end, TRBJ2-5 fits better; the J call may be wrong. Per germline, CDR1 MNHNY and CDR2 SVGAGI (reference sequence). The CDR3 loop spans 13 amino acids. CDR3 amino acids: CASRYDRGETQYF. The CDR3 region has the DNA TGTGCCAGCAGATACGACAGGGGTGAGACCCAGTACTTC.

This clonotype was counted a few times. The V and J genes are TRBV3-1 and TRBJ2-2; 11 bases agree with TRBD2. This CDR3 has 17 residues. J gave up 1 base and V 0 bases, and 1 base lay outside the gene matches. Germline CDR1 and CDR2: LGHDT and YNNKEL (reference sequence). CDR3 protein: CASSQETSGGNTGELFF. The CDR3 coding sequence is TGTGCCAGCAGCCAAGAAACTAGCGGGGGGAACACCGGGGAGCTGTTTTTT.

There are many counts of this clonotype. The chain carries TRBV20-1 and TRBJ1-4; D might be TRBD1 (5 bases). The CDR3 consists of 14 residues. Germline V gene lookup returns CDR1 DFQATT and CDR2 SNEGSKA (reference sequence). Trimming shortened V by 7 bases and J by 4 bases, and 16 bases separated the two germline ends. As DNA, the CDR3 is TGCAGTGGAAAAGAGGGACTAGATAATGAAAAACTGTTTTTT. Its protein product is CSGKEGLDNEKLFF.

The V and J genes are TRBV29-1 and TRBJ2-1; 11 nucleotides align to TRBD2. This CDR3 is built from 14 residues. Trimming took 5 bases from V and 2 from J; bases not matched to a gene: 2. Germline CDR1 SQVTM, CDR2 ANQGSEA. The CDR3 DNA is TGCAGCGTTAGACTAGCGGGGACCTACAATGAGCAGTTCTTC. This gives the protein CSVRLAGTYNEQFF.

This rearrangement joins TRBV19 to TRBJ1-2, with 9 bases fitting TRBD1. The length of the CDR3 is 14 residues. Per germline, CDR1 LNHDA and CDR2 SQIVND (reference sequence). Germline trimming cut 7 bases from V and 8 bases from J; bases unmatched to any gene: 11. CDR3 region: CASIPGQGQSGYTF. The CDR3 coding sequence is TGTGCCAGTATCCCGGGACAGGGCCAGTCGGGCTACACCTTC.

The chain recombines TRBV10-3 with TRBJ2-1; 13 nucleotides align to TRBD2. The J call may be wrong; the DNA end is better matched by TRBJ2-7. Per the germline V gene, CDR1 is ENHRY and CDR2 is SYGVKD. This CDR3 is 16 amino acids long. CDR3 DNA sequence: TGTGCCGTCGGCGCCGGGACTAGCGGGATCACCTACGAGCAGTACGTC. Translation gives CAVGAGTSGITYEQYV.

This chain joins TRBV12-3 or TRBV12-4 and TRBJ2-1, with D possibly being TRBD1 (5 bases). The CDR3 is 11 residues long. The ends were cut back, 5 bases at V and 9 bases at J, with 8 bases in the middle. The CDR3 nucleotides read TGTGCCAGCAGTCAGGGCTCTGAGCAGTTCTTC. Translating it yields CASSQGSEQFF.

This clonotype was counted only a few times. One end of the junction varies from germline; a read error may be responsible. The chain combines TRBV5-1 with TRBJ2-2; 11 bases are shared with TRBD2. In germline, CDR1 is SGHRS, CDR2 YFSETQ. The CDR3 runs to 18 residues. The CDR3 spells CASSKTPLAGANTGEPFF. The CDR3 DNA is TGCGCCAGCAGTAAGACCCCACTAGCGGGGGCGAACACCGGGGAGCCGTTTTTT.

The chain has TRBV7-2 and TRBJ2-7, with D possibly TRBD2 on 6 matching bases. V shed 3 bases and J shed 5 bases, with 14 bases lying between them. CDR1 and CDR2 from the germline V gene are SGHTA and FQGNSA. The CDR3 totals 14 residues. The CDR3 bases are TGTGCCAGCAGCTTGGGCAGCGGGCTTCACGAGCAGTACGTC. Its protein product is CASSLGSGLHEQYV.

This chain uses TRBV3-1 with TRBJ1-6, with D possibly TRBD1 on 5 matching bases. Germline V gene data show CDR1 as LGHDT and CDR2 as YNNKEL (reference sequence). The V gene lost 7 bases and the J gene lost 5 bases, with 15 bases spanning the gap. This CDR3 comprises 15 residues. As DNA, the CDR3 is TGTGCCAGCACCAAAATCCAGGGAGATAATTCACCCCTCCACTTT. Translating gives CASTKIQGDNSPLHF. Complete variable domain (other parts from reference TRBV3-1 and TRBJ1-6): DTAVSQTPKYLVTQMGNDKSIKCEQNLGHDTMYWYKQDSKKFLKIMFSYNNKELIINETVPNRFSPKSPDKAHLNLHINSLELGDSAVYFCASTKIQGDNSPLHFGNGTRLTVT.

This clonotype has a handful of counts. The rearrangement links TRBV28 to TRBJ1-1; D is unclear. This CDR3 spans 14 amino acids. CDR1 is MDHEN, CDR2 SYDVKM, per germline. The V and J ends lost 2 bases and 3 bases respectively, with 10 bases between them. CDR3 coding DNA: TGTGCCAGCAGTTTACTCGATCTCGACACTGAAGCTTTCTTT. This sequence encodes CASSLLDLDTEAFF.

The CDR3 region has the DNA TGTGCCAGCTCCGGACAGGGGGGGGGAAAACTGTTTTTT. Its translation is CASSGQGGGKLFF. The chain recombines TRBV2 with TRBJ1-4, with 10 bases aligning to TRBD1. After removal of 8 bases from V and 10 bases from J, the junction contained 7 bases not matched to a gene. CDR3 length equals 13 residues. Looked up from germline, CDR1 is SNHLY and CDR2 is FYNNEI.

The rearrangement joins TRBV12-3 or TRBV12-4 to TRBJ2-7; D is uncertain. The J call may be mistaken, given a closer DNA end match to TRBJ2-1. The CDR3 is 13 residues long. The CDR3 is CASSLMYNNEQFF. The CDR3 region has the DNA TGTGCCAGCAGTTTAATGTACAACAATGAGCAGTTCTTC.

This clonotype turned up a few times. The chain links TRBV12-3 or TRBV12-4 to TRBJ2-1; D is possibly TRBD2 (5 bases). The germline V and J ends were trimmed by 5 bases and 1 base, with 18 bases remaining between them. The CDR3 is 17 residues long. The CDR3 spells CASSTVWEQVSYNEQFF. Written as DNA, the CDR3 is TGTGCCAGCAGTACTGTTTGGGAGCAAGTGTCCTACAATGAGCAGTTCTTC.

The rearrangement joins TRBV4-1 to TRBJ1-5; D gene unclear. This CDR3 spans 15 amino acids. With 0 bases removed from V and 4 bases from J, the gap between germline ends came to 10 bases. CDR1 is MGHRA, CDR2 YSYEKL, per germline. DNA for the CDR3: TGCGCCAGCAGCCAAGATGGGCAGTTTAATCAGCCCCAGCATTTT. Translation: CASSQDGQFNQPQHF.